This TCR beta chain was sequenced for a study of cytomegalovirus exposure and HLA in healthy donors. Study results and limitations: TCR beta V segments were, for the most part, productive about 87% or about 30% of the time in an earlier analysis.

The V gene's germline CDR1 is ENHRY and CDR2 SYGVKD. Trimming shortened V by 11 bases and J by 6 bases, and 26 bases separated the two germline ends. The CDR3 contains 15 residues. PCR was performed using 60 Vbeta and 13 Jbeta primers. Profiled with immunoSEQ multiplex PCR; TCRdb holds only in-frame clones, not every one. The sample comprises 100,000 to 150,000 clones, roughly 78% of which are singletons, and 11% rests with the top ten. Of note for this clone: As yet, its antigen is unknown.

Sequenced material: PBMCs. The source is a young man in good health and CMV-seropositive. This chain uses TRBV10-3 with TRBJ2-7, with a weak D call TRBD2 (6 bases). The CDR3 DNA is TGTGCCTCCAAACTAACGGGCGGGGAGACGGCCGAGCAGTACTTC. This gives the protein CASKLTGGETAEQYF.